This T cell receptor (beta chain) appears in the sequencing data of a study of cytomegalovirus exposure and HLA in healthy donors. Study observations and caveats: Most subjects' HLA-A and HLA-B alleles were reportedly predicted from TCR beta sequences. A later analysis showed TCR association rates differing by HLA locus, peaking at DRB1 and lowest at HLA-C.

Researchers ran the PCR with 60 Vbeta and 13 Jbeta primers. Measured with immunoSEQ multiplex PCR; TCRdb has only the in-frame clones, and not every one. The data show around 130,000 clones, around 77% seen once. This clone was observed a few times. As yet, its antigen is unknown. The CDR3 covers 17 residues. Germline CDR1 is MNHNS and CDR2 is SASEGT. The J segment lost 7 bases and the V segment lost 4 bases, leaving 15 bases of the junction unmatched. The sequence was collected from a man younger than 45 in good health and CMV-seronegative. The chain employs TRBV6-1 and TRBJ2-1, with 8 bases lining up with TRBD2. Material for sequencing was PBMCs. The CDR3 loop is CASSALQTGLGRNEQFF. CDR3 nucleotide sequence: TGTGCCAGCAGTGCCTTACAAACGGGACTAGGAAGGAATGAGCAGTTCTTC.